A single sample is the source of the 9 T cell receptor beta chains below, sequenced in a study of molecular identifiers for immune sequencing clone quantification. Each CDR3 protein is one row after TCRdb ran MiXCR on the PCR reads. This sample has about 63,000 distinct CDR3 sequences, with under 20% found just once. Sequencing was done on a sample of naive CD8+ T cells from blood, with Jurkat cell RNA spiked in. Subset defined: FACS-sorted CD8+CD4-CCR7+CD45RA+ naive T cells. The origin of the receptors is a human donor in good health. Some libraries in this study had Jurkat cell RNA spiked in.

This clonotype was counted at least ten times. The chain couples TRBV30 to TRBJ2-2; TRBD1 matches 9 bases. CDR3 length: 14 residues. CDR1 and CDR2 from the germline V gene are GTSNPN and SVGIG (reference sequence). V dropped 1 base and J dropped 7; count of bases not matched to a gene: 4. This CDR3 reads CAWSGDRDDGELFF. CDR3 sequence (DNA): TGTGCCTGGAGTGGGGACAGGGATGACGGGGAGCTGTTTTTT. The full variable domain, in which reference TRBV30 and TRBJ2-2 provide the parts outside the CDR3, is SQTIHQWPATLVQPVGSPLSLECTVEGTSNPNLYWYRQAAGRGLQLLFYSVGIGQISSEVPQNLSASRPQDRQFILSSKKLLLSDSGFYLCAWSGDRDDGELFFGEGSRLTVL.

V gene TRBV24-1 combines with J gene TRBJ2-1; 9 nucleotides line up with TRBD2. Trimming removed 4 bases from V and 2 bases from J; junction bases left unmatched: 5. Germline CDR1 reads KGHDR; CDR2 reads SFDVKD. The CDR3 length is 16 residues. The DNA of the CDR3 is TGTGCCACCAGTGAAGCTAGCGGGACCACCTACAATGAGCAGTTCTTC. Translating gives CATSEASGTTYNEQFF.

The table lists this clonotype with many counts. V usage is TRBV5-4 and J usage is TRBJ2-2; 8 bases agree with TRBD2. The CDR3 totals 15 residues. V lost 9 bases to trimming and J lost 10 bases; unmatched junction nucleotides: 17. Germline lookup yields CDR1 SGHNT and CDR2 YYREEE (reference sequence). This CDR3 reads CATEMRGSGNLELFF. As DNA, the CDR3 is TGTGCCACCGAAATGAGGGGTAGCGGGAACCTGGAGCTGTTTTTT.

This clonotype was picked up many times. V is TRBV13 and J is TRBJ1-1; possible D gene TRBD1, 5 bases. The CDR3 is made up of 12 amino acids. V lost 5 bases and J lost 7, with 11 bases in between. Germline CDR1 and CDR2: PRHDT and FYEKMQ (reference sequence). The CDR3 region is CASSHDRNEAFF. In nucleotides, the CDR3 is TGTGCCAGCAGCCACGACAGAAATGAAGCTTTCTTT.

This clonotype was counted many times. The CDR3, as DNA: TGTGCCAGCAGTGAAGCGATCAGGGACCCCCTTGACGGGAGGACCTACAATGAGCAGTTCTTC. Protein sequence: CASSEAIRDPLDGRTYNEQFF. The rearrangement links TRBV2 to TRBJ2-1, with 7 bases lining up with TRBD2. Germline V gene lookup returns CDR1 SNHLY and CDR2 FYNNEI. With 0 bases clipped from V and 2 bases from J, the junction kept 19 bases outside the gene matches. This CDR3 has 21 amino acids.

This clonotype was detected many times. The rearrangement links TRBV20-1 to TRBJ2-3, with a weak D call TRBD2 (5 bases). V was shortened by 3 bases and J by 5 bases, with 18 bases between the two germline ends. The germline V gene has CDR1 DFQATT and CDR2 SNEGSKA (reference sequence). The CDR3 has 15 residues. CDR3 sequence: CSASPLWGEVDTQYF. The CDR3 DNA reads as TGCAGTGCTAGTCCCTTATGGGGAGAGGTAGATACGCAGTATTTT.

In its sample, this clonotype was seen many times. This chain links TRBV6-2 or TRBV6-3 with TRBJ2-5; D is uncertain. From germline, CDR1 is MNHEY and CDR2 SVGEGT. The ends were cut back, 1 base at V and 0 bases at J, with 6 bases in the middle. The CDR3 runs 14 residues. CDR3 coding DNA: TGTGCCAGCAGTTACTTTGGGAACCAAGAGACCCAGTACTTC. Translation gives CASSYFGNQETQYF.

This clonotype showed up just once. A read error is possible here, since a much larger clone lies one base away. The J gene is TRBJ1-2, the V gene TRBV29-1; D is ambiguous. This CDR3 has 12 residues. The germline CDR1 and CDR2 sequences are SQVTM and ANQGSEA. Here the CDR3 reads CSVDTQLYDYTF. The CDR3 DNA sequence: TGCAGCGTTGATACCCAACTCTATGACTACACCTTC. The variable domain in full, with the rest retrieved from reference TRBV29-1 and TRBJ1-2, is SAVISQKPSRDICQRGTSLTIQCQVDSQVTMMFWYRQQPGQSLTLIATANQGSEATYESGFVIDKFPISRPNLTFSTLTVSNMSPEDSSIYLCSVDTQLYDYTFGSGTRLTVV.

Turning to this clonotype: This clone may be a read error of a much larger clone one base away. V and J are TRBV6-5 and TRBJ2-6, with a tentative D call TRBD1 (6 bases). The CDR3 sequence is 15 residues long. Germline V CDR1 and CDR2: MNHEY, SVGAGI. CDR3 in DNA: TGTGCCAGCAGCTATCAGGGGTCTGGGGCCAACGTCCTGGCTTTC. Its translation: CASSYQGSGANVLAF.